A single sample is the source of the 16 T cell receptor beta chains below, sequenced in a study of T cell responses to AZD1222 COVID-19 vaccine. Assay: immunoSEQ multiplex PCR; the TCRdb copy retains only in-frame clones and omits some. The sample consists of about 150,000 clones, approximately 92% of them appearing once. Sequenced here: peripheral blood, sampled 28 days after the second AZD1222 dose. The receptors here all came from an adult who received the AZD1222 COVID-19 vaccine.

The rearrangement links TRBV19 to TRBJ1-4; D may be TRBD1 (6 bases). CDR1 is LNHDA and CDR2 is SQIVND in the germline V gene (reference sequence). The CDR3 sequence is 15 residues long. V was pared by 6 bases and J by 4 bases, with 15 bases between. The CDR3, as DNA: TGTGCCAGTAGCCCTCCGACAGGCCTTAATGAAAAACTGTTTTTT. It encodes CASSPPTGLNEKLFF.

The V gene is TRBV11-2, the J gene TRBJ2-7; the D is unclear. V was pared by 0 bases and J by 3 bases, with 12 bases between. The germline V gene has CDR1 SGHAT and CDR2 FQNNGV. This CDR3 region has 15 residues. In DNA form, the CDR3 reads TGTGCCAGCAGCTTAGAGGGCACGGAGTTCTACGAGCAGTACTTC. Protein product: CASSLEGTEFYEQYF.

This sequence joins TRBV24-1 and TRBJ2-3; TRBD2 is a possible D gene (6 bases). Germline CDR1 KGHDR, CDR2 SFDVKD. The CDR3 is made up of 13 amino acids. V lost 10 bases and J lost 1, with 11 bases in between. The CDR3 DNA sequence: TGTGCCACGTGGGGCGGGGGCACAGATACGCAGTATTTT. This codes for CATWGGGTDTQYF.

The J gene is TRBJ1-6, the V gene TRBV6-5; unclear D gene. This CDR3 has 14 amino acids. Germline CDR1 MNHEY, CDR2 SVGAGI. Trimming stripped 4 bases from V and 10 bases from J, with 14 bases between. The DNA for the CDR3 is TGTGCCAGCAGTTCCGGACGAAGTTACTCACCCCTCCACTTT. Residues: CASSSGRSYSPLHF.

This rearrangement joins TRBV27 to TRBJ2-7, with TRBD2 as a possible D gene (6 bases). This CDR3 is built from 20 residues. The germline V gene has CDR1 MNHEY and CDR2 SMNVEV (reference sequence). V was trimmed by 0 bases and J by 0 bases, leaving 24 bases between them. The CDR3 protein is CASSLSSLVGRNHGSYEQYF. The CDR3 DNA reads TGTGCCAGCAGTTTATCTTCATTGGTAGGGAGGAATCACGGCTCCTACGAGCAGTACTTC.

The chain uses TRBV6-5 and TRBJ1-2; no clear D gene. The V end was cut by 0 bases, the J end by 4 bases, with 9 bases between. Germline V gives CDR1 MNHEY, CDR2 SVGAGI. This CDR3 has 14 amino acids. The CDR3 is CASSYSPDLYGYTF. The CDR3 DNA reads as TGTGCCAGCAGTTACTCGCCAGATCTCTATGGCTACACCTTC.

This chain uses TRBV28 with TRBJ1-5, with a weak D call TRBD1 (5 bases). There are 14 residues in the CDR3. Per the germline V gene, CDR1 is MDHEN and CDR2 is SYDVKM. The V end was cut by 10 bases, the J end by 0 bases, with 13 bases between. CDR3 sequence: CATGDLYSNQPQHF. The CDR3 DNA reads TGTGCCACGGGGGACCTATATAGCAATCAGCCCCAGCATTTT.

This chain joins TRBV2 and TRBJ1-5; D gene unclear. Germline-derived CDR1 and CDR2 are SNHLY and FYNNEI. V dropped 5 bases and J dropped 4 bases, with 12 bases sitting between them. The CDR3 is made up of 14 amino acids. CDR3: CASSFQVKNQPQHF. The CDR3 DNA follows: TGTGCCAGCAGTTTTCAGGTGAAGAATCAGCCCCAGCATTTT.

This rearrangement joins TRBV10-2 to TRBJ2-1; 11 nucleotides align to TRBD2. This CDR3 contains 16 residues. Trimming removed 7 bases from V and 5 bases from J; junction bases left unmatched: 10. Germline V gives CDR1 WSHSY, CDR2 SAAADI. The CDR3 DNA reads TGCGCCAGCATCGGACTAGCGGGTAATCCCGACAATGAGCAGTTCTTC. Translating it yields CASIGLAGNPDNEQFF.

The J gene is TRBJ2-5, the V gene TRBV19; D remains unclear. CDR3 length equals 12 residues. V was trimmed by 3 bases and J by 5 bases, leaving 7 bases between them. Germline CDR1 reads LNHDA; CDR2 reads SQIVND (reference sequence). CDR3 nucleotides: TGTGCCAGTAGTATCGCAGGCGAGACCCAGTACTTC. It translates to CASSIAGETQYF. The whole variable domain, remainder taken from reference TRBV19 and TRBJ2-5, is DGGITQSPKYLFRKEGQNVTLSCEQNLNHDAMYWYRQDPGQGLRLIYYSQIVNDFQKGDIAEGYSVSREKKESFPLTVTSAQKNPTAFYLCASSIAGETQYFGPGTRLLVL.

CDR3 sequence reads: CAISENRQADNSPLHF. In nucleotides, the CDR3 is TGTGCCATCAGTGAAAATCGACAGGCGGATAATTCACCCCTCCACTTT. The chain combines TRBV10-3 with TRBJ1-6; D possibly corresponds to TRBD1 (6 bases). From germline, CDR1 is ENHRY and CDR2 SYGVKD. The CDR3 is 16 residues long. With 3 bases removed from V and 5 bases from J, the gap between germline ends came to 14 bases.

The chain joins TRBV6-1 to TRBJ2-7; TRBD2 agrees at 9 bases. The length of the CDR3 is 15 residues. Trimming at V came to 0 bases and at J to 5 bases, leaving 5 bases not matched to a gene. In germline, CDR1 is MNHNS, CDR2 SASEGT. As DNA, the CDR3 is TGTGCCAGCAGTGAAGCTTGGCTAGCGGGAAACGAGCAGTACTTC. Protein product: CASSEAWLAGNEQYF.

The chain is built from TRBV7-3 and TRBJ2-1; TRBD1 might be the D (5 bases). Germline V gene data show CDR1 as SGHTA and CDR2 as FQGTGA. The length of the CDR3 is 15 residues. The V and J ends lost 5 bases and 0 bases respectively, with 11 bases between them. The DNA for the CDR3 is TGTGCCAGCAGCCCCGACAGAAGCTCCTACAATGAGCAGTTCTTC. Its protein product is CASSPDRSSYNEQFF.

The rearrangement links TRBV11-2 to TRBJ2-1, with 12 bases fitting TRBD2. Germline V lookup: CDR1 SGHAT, CDR2 FQNNGV. The V gene end was trimmed by 1 base and the J gene end by 8 bases; junction bases not matched to a gene: 6. The CDR3 loop spans 16 amino acids. The CDR3 sequence: CASSLGLAGGGHEQFF. The CDR3 region has the DNA TGTGCCAGCAGCTTAGGGCTAGCGGGAGGGGGGCATGAGCAGTTCTTC. The full variable domain, with the rest looked up from reference TRBV11-2 and TRBJ2-1, is EAGVAQSPRYKIIEKRQSVAFWCNPISGHATLYWYQQILGQGPKLLIQFQNNGVVDDSQLPKDRFSAERLKGVDSTLKIQPAKLEDSAVYLCASSLGLAGGGHEQFFGPGTRLTVL.

Only a few counts were recorded for this clone. The chain uses TRBV29-1 and TRBJ2-3; 10 nucleotides match TRBD1. The germline V gene encodes CDR1 SQVTM and CDR2 ANQGSEA. The CDR3 totals 12 residues. The DNA of the CDR3 is TGCGGCGCCGGACAGGGGGCAGATACGCAGTATTTT. Amino acids: CGAGQGADTQYF.

This chain connects TRBV27 to TRBJ1-2; the D is unclear. CDR3 length: 17 residues. V lost 2 bases, J lost 0 bases, and 16 bases lay in between. Germline assignment: CDR1 MNHEY and CDR2 SMNVEV (reference sequence). The CDR3 DNA follows: TGTGCCAGCAGTTTAACGAGTGAACCGGAGGCTAACTATGGCTACACCTTC. Its translation is CASSLTSEPEANYGYTF.